The clone carrying this TCR beta chain was counted ten times or more. Its cognate antigen is unknown. This sample was included in a study of identical twins. Whole-study findings and limits: The presence of invariant MAIT and iNKT cells could partly confound analyses of zero-insertion sequences. With beta out-of-frame sequences, excess sharing by twins was weaker.

TCRdb passed the 5' RACE reads through MiXCR, listing each CDR3 protein once. This table has roughly 280,000 distinct CDR3 sequences, roughly 8.6% appearing once. V lost 6 bases to trimming and J lost 5 bases, with 11 bases between them. CDR1 is MNHEY, CDR2 SVGEGT, per germline. This CDR3 has 13 amino acids. These data were also reused for a study on yellow fever vaccine responses in identical twins. That source notes: In identical twins, vaccine T cell responses appeared partly shared and partly individual.

The TCR originated in a woman aged 18-30 years in good health. Sequenced sample: CD8+ T cells sorted from blood. The rearrangement uses TRBV6-2 or TRBV6-3 and TRBJ2-1; D remains ambiguous. CDR3 residues: CASSYRVNNEQFF. The DNA for the CDR3 is TGTGCCAGCAGCTACCGGGTCAACAATGAGCAGTTCTTC.